These T cell receptor beta chains were read from a single sample in a study of T cell repertoires in cytomegalovirus infection. One entry per CDR3 protein results from TCRdb running MiXCR on the reads. The profile covers hundreds of thousands of distinct CDR3 sequences, with 5% to 8.5% appearing a single time and about 6.3% taken by the ten largest. Sequencing input: PBMCs. All receptors come from a human donor in good health (CMV status not recorded). Some clones in this sample may be carry-over from other donors' samples. CDR3s include the opening cysteine and the closing phenylalanine or tryptophan. The D gene is left open where the match is weak.

j_call d_call v_call cdr3_aa
TRBJ2-5 TRBD2 TRBV20-1 CSARVSGGNQETQYF
TRBJ1-2 TRBD1 TRBV2 CATGDRGSGYTF
TRBJ1-4 - TRBV12-3/TRBV12-4 CASSFSEKLFF
TRBJ1-2 - TRBV20-1 CSARFFHGYTF
TRBJ2-2 - TRBV5-4 CASSLWGTNTGELFF
TRBJ1-4 - TRBV5-1 CASSLASASNEKLFF
TRBJ2-1 - TRBV20-1 CSAKVSSSPWNEQFF
TRBJ1-2 - TRBV5-6 CASSLGSSTRDGYTF
TRBJ2-7 TRBD1 TRBV10-3 CAIRTVQGAAYEQYF
TRBJ2-4 - TRBV12-3/TRBV12-4 CASLGPPKNIQYF
TRBJ2-5 - TRBV7-2 CASSFGWGGKETQYF
TRBJ2-3 TRBD2 TRBV28 CASSPPQGRGGPQGRDF